Presented here are 16 T cell receptor beta chains from one specimen sequenced in a study of T cells in localized non-small cell lung cancer. This table comes from immunoSEQ multiplex PCR, and its TCRdb copy is limited to in-frame clones, with some not included. The sample has more than 20,000 clones; under 90% are singletons. The source was PBMCs, collected before any cancer treatment. These receptors were collected from a woman aged 35-70 years with stage II squamous cell lung carcinoma.

The chain links TRBV7-8 to TRBJ2-1; possible D gene TRBD2, 6 bases. V was pared by 11 bases and J by 12 bases, with 23 bases between. This CDR3 spans 13 amino acids. From germline, CDR1 is SGHVS and CDR2 FQNEAQ. CDR3 in DNA: TGTGCCTCCCAGGTCGGGGGAAACACATTGCAGTTCTTC. This codes for CASQVGGNTLQFF.

This clone has only a few counts. This chain uses TRBV5-1 with TRBJ1-2; D possibly corresponds to TRBD1 (5 bases). The CDR3 is 17 amino acids. Deletions cut 4 bases from V and 6 bases from J, with 25 bases between. CDR1 and CDR2 from the germline V gene are SGHRS and YFSETQ. CDR3 protein: CASSPGLGQASADGYTF. In DNA, the CDR3 is TGCGCCAGCAGCCCCGGTTTGGGGCAGGCATCTGCCGATGGCTACACCTTC.

DNA of the CDR3: TGTGCCAGCAGTCCCTCCGGCGGGGGATTAAGGTCCTACGAGCAGTACTTC. As protein: CASSPSGGGLRSYEQYF. This sequence joins TRBV27 and TRBJ2-7; the match to TRBD2 covers 7 bases. The length of the CDR3 is 17 residues. CDR1 and CDR2 from the germline V gene are MNHEY and SMNVEV (reference sequence). V lost 5 bases to trimming and J lost 1 base; unmatched junction nucleotides: 14.

This rearrangement joins TRBV4-1 to TRBJ2-1; possibly TRBD1 for D (5 bases). The CDR3 is 14 amino acids. V was pared by 1 base and J by 5 bases, with 9 bases between. The germline V gene has CDR1 MGHRA and CDR2 YSYEKL. DNA for the CDR3: TGCGCCAGCAGCCAAGGGACACCCCACAATGAGCAGTTCTTC. It encodes CASSQGTPHNEQFF.

The J gene is TRBJ1-2, the V gene TRBV2; 7 positions match TRBD1. From germline, CDR1 is SNHLY and CDR2 FYNNEI. With V trimmed by 5 bases and J by 4 bases, 7 bases remained unmatched. This CDR3 is 14 amino acids long. CDR3 nucleotides: TGTGCCAGCAGTACGACAGGGTCGGGCTATGGCTACACCTTC. Translated, it gives CASSTTGSGYGYTF.

The table lists this clone with a count of one. V is TRBV28 and J is TRBJ2-5, with D perhaps TRBD1 (5 bases). V lost 5 bases to trimming and J lost 5 bases, with 9 bases between them. CDR3 length: 12 residues. Per germline, CDR1 MDHEN and CDR2 SYDVKM. The CDR3 loop reads CASSTGPETQYF. The CDR3, as DNA: TGTGCCAGCAGTACAGGACCGGAGACCCAGTACTTC.

This clone was picked up one time. The chain recombines TRBV5-6 with TRBJ1-4, with a weak D call TRBD1 (5 bases). The germline V gene encodes CDR1 SGHDT and CDR2 YYEEEE. CDR3 length: 15 amino acids. The V end was cut by 0 bases, the J end by 7 bases, with 13 bases between. CDR3 nucleotides: TGTGCCAGCAGCTTGGGAAGGGACTACAGTGAAAAACTGTTTTTT. The encoded protein is CASSLGRDYSEKLFF. Using reference TRBV5-6 and TRBJ1-4 for the parts outside the CDR3, the full variable domain is DAGVTQSPTHLIKTRGQQVTLRCSPKSGHDTVSWYQQALGQGPQFIFQYYEEEERQRGNFPDRFSGHQFPNYSSELNVNALLLGDSALYLCASSLGRDYSEKLFFGSGTQLSVL.

The chain carries TRBV5-6 and TRBJ1-5, with D hard to call. This CDR3 contains 17 residues. The V end lost 3 bases, the J end lost 7 bases, and 23 bases lay between the germline ends. Per the germline V gene, CDR1 is SGHDT and CDR2 is YYEEEE. This CDR3 is CASSSSLVRSPGQPQHF. As DNA, the CDR3 is TGTGCCAGCAGCTCGTCCCTGGTAAGATCCCCTGGGCAGCCCCAGCATTTT.

This clone was picked up a small number of times. The rearrangement links TRBV4-2 to TRBJ1-1; tentative D call: TRBD1 (6 bases). Germline CDR1 and CDR2: LGHNA and YNFKEQ. V was cut by 4 bases and J by 7 bases, with 13 bases left in between. CDR3 length: 13 residues. CDR3 region: CASSPGDKGEAFF. CDR3 in DNA: TGTGCCAGCAGCCCCGGGGACAAGGGTGAAGCTTTCTTT.

This clone was recorded only once. The chain has TRBV19 and TRBJ1-5; TRBD1 aligns across 9 bases. This CDR3 has 13 amino acids. The germline CDR1 and CDR2 sequences are LNHDA and SQIVND (reference sequence). The V gene end was trimmed by 8 bases and the J gene end by 5 bases; junction bases not matched to a gene: 4. The DNA of the CDR3 is TGTGCCAGTCGGGACAGGGAATATCAGCCCCAGCATTTT. Protein: CASRDREYQPQHF.

J is TRBJ2-7 and V is TRBV4-2; D possibly corresponds to TRBD2 (6 bases). The ends were cut back, 0 bases at V and 6 bases at J, with 18 bases in the middle. CDR3 size: 16 residues. CDR1 LGHNA and CDR2 YNFKEQ come from the germline V gene. CDR3 DNA sequence: TGTGCCAGCAGCCAAGAAAAGGGGACTGGGGCTTCCGAGCAGTACTTC. Protein: CASSQEKGTGASEQYF.

The chain is built from TRBV18 and TRBJ1-2, with unresolved D. From germline, CDR1 is KGHSH and CDR2 LQKENI. Deletions cut 1 base from V and 8 bases from J, with 23 bases between. This CDR3 has 17 residues. The CDR3 protein is CASSPLTVGGSRGGYTF. The CDR3 DNA is TGTGCCAGCTCACCACTTACCGTCGGCGGGTCTCGGGGAGGCTACACCTTC.

The chain combines TRBV2 with TRBJ2-3; 10 nucleotides agree with TRBD2. J was trimmed by 5 bases and V by 6 bases; bases with no gene match: 8. Germline CDR1 reads SNHLY; CDR2 reads FYNNEI. The CDR3 spans 15 residues. Here the CDR3 reads CASSLGSGRGDTQYF. The CDR3, as DNA: TGTGCCAGCAGCCTCGGGAGCGGGAGGGGAGATACGCAGTATTTT.

The chain recombines TRBV4-2 with TRBJ1-1, with D tentatively TRBD1 (6 bases). Trimming removed 0 bases at V and 4 bases at J, with 15 bases between. CDR3 length equals 16 residues. CDR1 and CDR2 from the germline V gene are LGHNA and YNFKEQ. The CDR3 DNA follows: TGTGCCAGCAGCCAAGATACCAGGGGCGTCAGCACTGAAGCTTTCTTT. This sequence encodes CASSQDTRGVSTEAFF.

A single count supports this clone. The V and J genes are TRBV18 and TRBJ2-7; 7 nucleotides agree with TRBD1. Looked up from germline, CDR1 is KGHSH and CDR2 is LQKENI. This CDR3 is built from 15 residues. J lost 4 bases, V lost 3 bases, and 9 bases had no gene match. CDR3 nucleotides: TGTGCCAGCTCACCCCAACAGGGGAGAGGGTACGAGCAGTACTTC. It specifies CASSPQQGRGYEQYF. The whole variable domain, filled in from reference TRBV18 and TRBJ2-7, reads NAGVMQNPRHLVRRRGQEARLRCSPMKGHSHVYWYRQLPEEGLKFMVYLQKENIIDESGMPKERFSAEFPKEGPSILRIQQVVRGDSAAYFCASSPQQGRGYEQYFGPGTRLTVT.

This clone qualifies as medium-sized. The CDR3 region has the DNA TGTGCCAGCAGCCCCACACTTGGGATGAACACTGAAGCTTTCTTT. Residues: CASSPTLGMNTEAFF. The V call is TRBV14, the J call TRBJ1-1; no definite D call. Germline CDR1 and CDR2: SGHDN and FVKESK. This CDR3 is built from 15 residues. V lost 4 bases and J 0 bases, leaving 12 bases between the germline ends.